This T cell receptor beta chain was recorded in a study of persistence of HIV-infected CD4 T cells. Looked up from germline, CDR1 is LNHNV and CDR2 is YYDKDF (reference sequence). This CDR3 spans 15 amino acids. Trimming shortened V by 5 bases and J by 0 bases, and 10 bases separated the two germline ends. The immunoSEQ assay was version 4, run in survey mode. Assay used: immunoSEQ multiplex PCR; TCRdb lists only in-frame clones, some missing. The table shows tens of thousands of clones, with roughly 71% occurring only once. Study observations and caveats: TCR oligoclonality correlated with proviral oligoclonality in the same sorted populations.

An overlapping HIV-1 Gag peptide pool stimulated these cells at 0.95 to 1 ug/peptide/mL. CD4+ T cells upregulating both CD40 ligand and CD69 were sorted as responding cells. This clone was seen a few times. The antigen is unknown. The gene calls are TRBV15 and TRBJ1-4; TRBD1 is a possible D gene (5 bases). The TCR comes from an adult man with HIV who was CMV-seropositive. The material was CD4+ T cells sorted from PBMCs after 18-hour stimulation, obtained from a patient who received antiretroviral therapy. The CDR3 DNA reads as TGTGCCACCAGCGGGGCAGATGCAACTAATGAAAAACTGTTTTTT. Translating it yields CATSGADATNEKLFF.